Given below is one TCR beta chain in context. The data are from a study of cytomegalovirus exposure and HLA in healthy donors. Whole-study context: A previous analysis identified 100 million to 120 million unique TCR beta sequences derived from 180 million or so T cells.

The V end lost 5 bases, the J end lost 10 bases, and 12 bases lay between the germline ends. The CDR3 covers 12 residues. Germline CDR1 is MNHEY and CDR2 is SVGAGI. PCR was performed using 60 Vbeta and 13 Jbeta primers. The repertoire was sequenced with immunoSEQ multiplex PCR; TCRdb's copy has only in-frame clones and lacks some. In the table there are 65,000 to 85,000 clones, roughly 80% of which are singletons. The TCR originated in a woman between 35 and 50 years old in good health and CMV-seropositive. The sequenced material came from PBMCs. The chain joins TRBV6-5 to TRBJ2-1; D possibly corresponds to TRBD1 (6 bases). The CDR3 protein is CASSNRVKEQFF. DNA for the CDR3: TGTGCCAGCAGTAACAGGGTTAAGGAGCAGTTCTTC.